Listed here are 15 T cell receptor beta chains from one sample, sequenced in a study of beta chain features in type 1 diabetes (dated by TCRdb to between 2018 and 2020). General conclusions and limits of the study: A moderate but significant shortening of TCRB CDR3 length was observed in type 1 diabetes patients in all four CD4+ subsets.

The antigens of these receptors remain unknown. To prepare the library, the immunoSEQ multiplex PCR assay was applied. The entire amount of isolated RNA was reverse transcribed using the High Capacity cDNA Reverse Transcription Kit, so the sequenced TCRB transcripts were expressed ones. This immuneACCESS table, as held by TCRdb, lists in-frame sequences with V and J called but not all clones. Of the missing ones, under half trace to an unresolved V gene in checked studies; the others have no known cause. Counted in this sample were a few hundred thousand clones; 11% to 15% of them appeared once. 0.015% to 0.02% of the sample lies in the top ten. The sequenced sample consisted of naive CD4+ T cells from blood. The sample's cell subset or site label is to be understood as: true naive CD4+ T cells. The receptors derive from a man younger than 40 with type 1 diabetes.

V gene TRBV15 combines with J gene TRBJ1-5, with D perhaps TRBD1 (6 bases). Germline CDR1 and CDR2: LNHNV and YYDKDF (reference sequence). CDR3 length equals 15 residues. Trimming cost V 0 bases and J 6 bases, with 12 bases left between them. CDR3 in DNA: TGTGCCACCAGCAGAGAGATTGGACAGATTCAGCCCCAGCATTTT. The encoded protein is CATSREIGQIQPQHF.

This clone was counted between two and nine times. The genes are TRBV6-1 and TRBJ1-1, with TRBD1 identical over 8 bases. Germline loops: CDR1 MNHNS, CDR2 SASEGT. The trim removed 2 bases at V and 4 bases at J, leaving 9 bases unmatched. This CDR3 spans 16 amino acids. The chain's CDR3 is CASSEIGQGDVTEAFF. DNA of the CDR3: TGTGCCAGCAGTGAAATAGGACAGGGTGATGTCACTGAAGCTTTCTTT.

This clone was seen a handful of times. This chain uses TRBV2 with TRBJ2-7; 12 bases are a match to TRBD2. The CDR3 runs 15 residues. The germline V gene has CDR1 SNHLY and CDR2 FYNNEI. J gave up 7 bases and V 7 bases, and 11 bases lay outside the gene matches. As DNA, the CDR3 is TGTGCCAGCACACTAGCGGGAGGTGGCTTGGAAGAGCAGTACTTC. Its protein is CASTLAGGGLEEQYF.

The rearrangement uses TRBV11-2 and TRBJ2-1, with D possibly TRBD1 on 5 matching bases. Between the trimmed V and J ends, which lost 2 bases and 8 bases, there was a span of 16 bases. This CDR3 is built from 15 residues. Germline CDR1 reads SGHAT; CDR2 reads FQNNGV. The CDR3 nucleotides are TGTGCCAGCAGCTTAAGGGGTGTGGGGTCGGATGAGCAGTTCTTC. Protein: CASSLRGVGSDEQFF.

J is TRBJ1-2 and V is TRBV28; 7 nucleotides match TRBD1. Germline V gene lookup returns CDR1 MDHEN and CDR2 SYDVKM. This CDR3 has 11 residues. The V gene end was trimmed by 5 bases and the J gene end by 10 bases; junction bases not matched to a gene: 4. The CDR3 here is CASSDRVDYTF. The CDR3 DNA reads TGTGCCAGCAGTGACAGGGTCGACTACACCTTC.

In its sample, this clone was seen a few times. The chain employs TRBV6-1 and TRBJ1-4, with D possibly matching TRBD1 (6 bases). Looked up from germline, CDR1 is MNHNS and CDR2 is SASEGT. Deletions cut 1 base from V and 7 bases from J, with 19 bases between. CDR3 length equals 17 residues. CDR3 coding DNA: TGTGCCAGCAGTGAAGAATGGGACAAAAAAGGGGGTGAAAAACTGTTTTTT. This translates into CASSEEWDKKGGEKLFF.

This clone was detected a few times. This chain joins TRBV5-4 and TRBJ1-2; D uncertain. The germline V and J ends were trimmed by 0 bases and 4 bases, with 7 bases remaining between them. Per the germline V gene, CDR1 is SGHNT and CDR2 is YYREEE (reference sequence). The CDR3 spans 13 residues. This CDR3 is CASSLDRGYGYTF. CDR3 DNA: TGTGCCAGCAGCTTGGACCGGGGCTATGGCTACACCTTC.

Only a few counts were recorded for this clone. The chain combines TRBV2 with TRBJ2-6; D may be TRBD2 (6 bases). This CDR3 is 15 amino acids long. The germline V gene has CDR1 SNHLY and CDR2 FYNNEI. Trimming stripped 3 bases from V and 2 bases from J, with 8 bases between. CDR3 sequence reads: CASSDSGAGANVLTF. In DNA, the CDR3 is TGTGCCAGCAGTGACTCGGGAGCTGGGGCCAACGTCCTGACTTTC.

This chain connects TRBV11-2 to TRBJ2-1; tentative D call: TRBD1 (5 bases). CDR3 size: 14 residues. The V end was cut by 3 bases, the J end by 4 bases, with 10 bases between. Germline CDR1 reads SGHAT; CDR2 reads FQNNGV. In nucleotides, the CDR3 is TGTGCCAGCAGCTTGGATCGACAGTACAATGAGCAGTTCTTC. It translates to CASSLDRQYNEQFF.

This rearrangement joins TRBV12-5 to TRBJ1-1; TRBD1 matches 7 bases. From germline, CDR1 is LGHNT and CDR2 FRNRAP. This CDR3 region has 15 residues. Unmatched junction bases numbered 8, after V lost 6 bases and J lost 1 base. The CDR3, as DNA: TGTGCTAGTGGACCCACAGGGGCCGAGAACACTGAAGCTTTCTTT. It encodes CASGPTGAENTEAFF.

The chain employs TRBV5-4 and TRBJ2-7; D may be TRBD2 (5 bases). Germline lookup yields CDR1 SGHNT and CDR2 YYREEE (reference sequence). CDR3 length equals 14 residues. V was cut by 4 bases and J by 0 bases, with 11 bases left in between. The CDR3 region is CASSVLGSSYEQYF. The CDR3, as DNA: TGTGCCAGCAGCGTACTAGGTTCCTCCTACGAGCAGTACTTC.

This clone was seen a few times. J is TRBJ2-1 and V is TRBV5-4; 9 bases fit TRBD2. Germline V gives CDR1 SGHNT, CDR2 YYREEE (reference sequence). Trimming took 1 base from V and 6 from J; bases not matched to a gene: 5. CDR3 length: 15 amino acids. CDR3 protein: CASSLTAGGLNEQFF. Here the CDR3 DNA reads TGTGCCAGCAGCTTGACGGCGGGGGGGCTCAATGAGCAGTTCTTC.

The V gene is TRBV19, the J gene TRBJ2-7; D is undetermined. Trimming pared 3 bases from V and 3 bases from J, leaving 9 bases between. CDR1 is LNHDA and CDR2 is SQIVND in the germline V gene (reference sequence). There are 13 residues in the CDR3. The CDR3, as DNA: TGTGCCAGTAGTATGGTGGCAGGCTACGAGCAGTACTTC. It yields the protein CASSMVAGYEQYF. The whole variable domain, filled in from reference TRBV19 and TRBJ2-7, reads DGGITQSPKYLFRKEGQNVTLSCEQNLNHDAMYWYRQDPGQGLRLIYYSQIVNDFQKGDIAEGYSVSREKKESFPLTVTSAQKNPTAFYLCASSMVAGYEQYFGPGTRLTVT.

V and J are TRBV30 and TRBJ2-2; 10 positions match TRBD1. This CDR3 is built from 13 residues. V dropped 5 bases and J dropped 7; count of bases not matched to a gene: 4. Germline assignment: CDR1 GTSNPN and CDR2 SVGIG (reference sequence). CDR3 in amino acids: CAWDRGRGGELFF. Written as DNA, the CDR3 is TGTGCCTGGGACAGGGGGCGCGGCGGGGAGCTGTTTTTT.

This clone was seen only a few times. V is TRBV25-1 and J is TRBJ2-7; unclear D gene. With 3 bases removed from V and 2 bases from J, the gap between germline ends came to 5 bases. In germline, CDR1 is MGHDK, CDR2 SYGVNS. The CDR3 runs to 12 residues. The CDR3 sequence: CASSEQTYEQYF. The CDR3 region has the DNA TGTGCCAGCAGTGAGCAGACCTACGAGCAGTACTTC.